Listed here are 30 T cell receptor beta chains from one sample, sequenced in a study of blood T cell repertoires in COVID-19. Clones were read by immunoSEQ multiplex PCR, and TCRdb kept only the in-frame ones, dropping some. The data contain around 130,000 clones, 75% to 90% of them singletons. The sequenced sample consisted of PBMCs or T cells enriched from blood (not recorded which). These receptors were taken from a woman in her forties or fifties who had recovered from COVID-19.

J is TRBJ2-7 and V is TRBV2, with 8 bases lining up with TRBD2. With 6 bases clipped from V and 3 bases from J, the junction kept 7 bases outside the gene matches. This CDR3 region has 14 residues. Germline CDR1 reads SNHLY; CDR2 reads FYNNEI. The CDR3 region has the DNA TGTGCCAGCAGGGGGGACGGGAGGGGCTACGAGCAGTACTTC. Protein product: CASRGDGRGYEQYF.

V gene TRBV9 combines with J gene TRBJ2-3; 13 nucleotides line up with TRBD2. Germline CDR1 and CDR2: SGDLS and YYNGEE. The V and J ends lost 3 bases and 8 bases, in that order; junction bases with no gene match: 6. The CDR3 runs to 15 residues. The CDR3 loop reads CASSATSGGLGTQYF. CDR3 coding DNA: TGTGCCAGCAGCGCGACTAGCGGGGGGCTAGGTACGCAGTATTTT.

This clone was observed a handful of times. The chain joins TRBV4-2 to TRBJ2-1; weak D call: TRBD2 (5 bases). The CDR3 covers 15 residues. The V gene's germline CDR1 is LGHNA and CDR2 YNFKEQ. Trimming took off 0 bases at V and 3 bases at J, with 9 bases between the two ends. Written as DNA, the CDR3 is TGTGCCAGCAGCCAAGAAGCGGATTACTACAATGAGCAGTTCTTC. Amino acid sequence: CASSQEADYYNEQFF.

The gene calls are TRBV4-3 and TRBJ1-2, with D uncertain. The CDR3 contains 16 residues. Germline CDR1 reads LGHNA; CDR2 reads YSLEER. Trimming took 0 bases from V and 0 from J, leaving 11 bases between them. CDR3 sequence: CASSQDAELANYGYTF. The CDR3 region has the DNA TGCGCCAGCAGCCAAGATGCGGAGTTAGCTAACTATGGCTACACCTTC.

The DNA for the CDR3 is TGTGCCAGCAGCTTAGGGGACAGGGGAGATACGCAGTATTTT. This gives the protein CASSLGDRGDTQYF. This chain uses TRBV7-3 with TRBJ2-3, with TRBD1 matching 10 bases. The germline CDR1 and CDR2 sequences are SGHTA and FQGTGA. V lost 2 bases and J lost 5; bases outside the gene matches: 1. The CDR3 contains 14 residues.

The chain links TRBV6-5 to TRBJ1-2; D gene uncertain. The CDR3 is made up of 13 amino acids. V was cut by 6 bases and J by 7 bases, with 15 bases left in between. Germline V gene sequence: CDR1 MNHEY, CDR2 SVGAGI. CDR3 sequence reads: CASSEFAGGGYTF. The CDR3 DNA reads as TGTGCCAGCAGCGAGTTTGCTGGTGGTGGCTACACCTTC.

This chain joins TRBV30 and TRBJ1-2; TRBD1 matches 9 bases. The CDR3 covers 15 residues. After removal of 2 bases from V and 6 bases from J, the junction contained 10 bases not matched to a gene. The germline gives CDR1 GTSNPN, CDR2 SVGIG (reference sequence). The CDR3 nucleotides read TGTGCCTGGAGTAAAGACAGGGGGACCGGGGATGGCTACACCTTC. This codes for CAWSKDRGTGDGYTF.

In this sample, this clone turned up once. The chain joins TRBV12-5 to TRBJ1-6; 8 bases are a match to TRBD1. The CDR3 length is 16 residues. Germline V gene data show CDR1 as LGHNT and CDR2 as FRNRAP. The J segment lost 3 bases and the V segment lost 6 bases, leaving 7 bases of the junction unmatched. This CDR3 reads CASGRDRGGYNSPLHF. CDR3 in DNA: TGTGCTAGTGGGCGAGACAGGGGTGGCTATAATTCACCCCTCCACTTT.

The rearrangement uses TRBV18 and TRBJ2-2, with D hard to call. The germline CDR1 and CDR2 sequences are KGHSH and LQKENI. This CDR3 is built from 13 residues. V lost 3 bases to trimming and J lost 3 bases, with 5 bases between them. CDR3 bases: TGTGCCAGCTCACCCCTCGACACCGGGGAGCTGTTTTTT. Its translation: CASSPLDTGELFF.

The gene calls are TRBV4-3 and TRBJ1-1; maybe TRBD1 (6 bases). Trimming took 4 bases from V and 1 from J, leaving 10 bases between them. Germline CDR1 and CDR2: LGHNA and YSLEER. This CDR3 is built from 14 residues. The chain's CDR3 is CASSPIQGNTEAFF. For the CDR3, the DNA is TGCGCCAGCAGCCCAATACAGGGGAACACTGAAGCTTTCTTT.

The chain has TRBV6-5 and TRBJ1-2; TRBD1 aligns across 10 bases. The germline CDR1 and CDR2 sequences are MNHEY and SVGAGI. The V gene end was trimmed by 6 bases and the J gene end by 4 bases; junction bases not matched to a gene: 8. The CDR3 is made up of 15 amino acids. The chain's CDR3 is CASRGTGDLGYGYTF. In DNA form, the CDR3 reads TGTGCCAGCAGAGGGACAGGGGATCTCGGCTATGGCTACACCTTC.

The V gene is TRBV27, the J gene TRBJ2-5; 8 nucleotides agree with TRBD2. Trimming at V came to 5 bases and at J to 0 bases, leaving 8 bases not matched to a gene. Germline values: CDR1 MNHEY, CDR2 SMNVEV (reference sequence). The CDR3 contains 16 residues. The CDR3 protein is CASSPRLAKYQETQYF. The CDR3 DNA follows: TGTGCCAGCAGTCCGCGACTAGCGAAGTACCAAGAGACCCAGTACTTC.

The chain has TRBV2 and TRBJ1-1, with 8 bases aligning to TRBD1. The length of the CDR3 is 16 residues. V lost 5 bases to trimming and J lost 2 bases; unmatched junction nucleotides: 10. Germline loops: CDR1 SNHLY, CDR2 FYNNEI. The CDR3 DNA follows: TGTGCCAGCAGTCTTGACAGGGGCGCGATTAACACTGAAGCTTTCTTT. Protein sequence: CASSLDRGAINTEAFF.

The CDR3 here is CASSPSRGTDTQYF. DNA of the CDR3: TGTGCCAGCTCACCCAGCAGGGGCACAGATACGCAGTATTTT. V usage is TRBV18 and J usage is TRBJ2-3; maybe TRBD1 (5 bases). The CDR3 has 14 amino acids. Germline CDR1 reads KGHSH; CDR2 reads LQKENI. V dropped 3 bases and J dropped 1 base, with 8 bases sitting between them.

The rearrangement uses TRBV6-2 or TRBV6-3 and TRBJ1-5; D gene unclear. The germline CDR1 and CDR2 sequences are MNHEY and SVGEGT. The germline V and J ends were trimmed by 5 bases and 3 bases, with 8 bases remaining between them. The CDR3 covers 13 residues. The CDR3 is CASSRLINQPQHF. Here the CDR3 DNA reads TGTGCCAGCAGTCGACTGATCAATCAGCCCCAGCATTTT.

This chain links TRBV29-1 with TRBJ1-1, with D perhaps TRBD1 (6 bases). Trimming took off 6 bases at V and 1 base at J, with 18 bases between the two ends. The CDR3 is 15 amino acids. Germline V CDR1 and CDR2: SQVTM, ANQGSEA. CDR3 region: CSVKQPIQGNTEAFF. The CDR3 DNA reads TGCAGCGTCAAACAGCCGATACAGGGGAACACTGAAGCTTTCTTT.

Here the CDR3 reads CSVEQGYYEQYF. DNA for the CDR3: TGCAGCGTTGAACAGGGTTACTACGAGCAGTACTTC. The rearrangement links TRBV29-1 to TRBJ2-7, with D maybe TRBD1 (5 bases). Germline V gene data show CDR1 as SQVTM and CDR2 as ANQGSEA. This CDR3 spans 12 amino acids. V lost 2 bases, J lost 3 bases, and 8 bases lay in between.

In its sample, this clone was seen once. The J gene is TRBJ1-5, the V gene TRBV6-5; 8 nucleotides match TRBD1. From germline, CDR1 is MNHEY and CDR2 SVGAGI. The ends lost 6 bases at V and 0 bases at J; junction bases unmatched: 1. This CDR3 is 14 amino acids long. CDR3 sequence reads: CASRTGASNQPQHF. DNA for the CDR3: TGTGCCAGCAGGACAGGGGCTAGCAATCAGCCCCAGCATTTT.

V usage is TRBV5-5 and J usage is TRBJ1-6; no clear D. Trimming cost V 4 bases and J 4 bases, with 3 bases left between them. Germline V gives CDR1 SGHKS, CDR2 YYEKEE (reference sequence). The CDR3 loop spans 12 amino acids. The CDR3 protein is CASSPYNSPLHF. The DNA of the CDR3 is TGTGCCAGCAGCCCATATAATTCACCCCTCCACTTT.

This clone appeared a few times. J is TRBJ1-5 and V is TRBV5-1; possible D gene TRBD1, 6 bases. From germline, CDR1 is SGHRS and CDR2 YFSETQ. V lost 2 bases to trimming and J lost 1 base, with 10 bases between them. This CDR3 region has 15 residues. The CDR3 DNA is TGCGCCAGCAGCTTTGCAGGGGACAGCAATCAGCCCCAGCATTTT. This translates into CASSFAGDSNQPQHF. Looking up the rest from reference TRBV5-1 and TRBJ1-5 gives the full variable domain: KAGVTQTPRYLIKTRGQQVTLSCSPISGHRSVSWYQQTPGQGLQFLFEYFSETQRNKGNFPGRFSGRQFSNSRSEMNVSTLELGDSALYLCASSFAGDSNQPQHFGDGTRLSIL.

The V gene is TRBV5-1, the J gene TRBJ2-4; perhaps TRBD2 as D (5 bases). CDR1 is SGHRS and CDR2 is YFSETQ in the germline V gene. The CDR3 is 13 residues long. V was cut by 5 bases and J by 4 bases, with 10 bases left in between. The CDR3 DNA is TGCGCCAGCAGACGGGAAGAAAAAAACATTCAGTACTTC. Protein: CASRREEKNIQYF.

V usage is TRBV5-1 and J usage is TRBJ2-5; the match to TRBD2 covers 11 bases. Germline V CDR1 and CDR2: SGHRS, YFSETQ. The CDR3 sequence is 14 residues long. V gave up 2 bases and J gave up 3 bases; unmatched junction bases: 0. In DNA form, the CDR3 reads TGCGCCAGCAGCTTACTAGCGGGGGAAGAGACCCAGTACTTC. Its protein is CASSLLAGEETQYF.

The table lists this clone with a count of one. The CDR3 here is CASNPGTSDSNQPQHF. Written as DNA, the CDR3 is TGTGCCAGCAACCCCGGGACATCGGATAGCAATCAGCCCCAGCATTTT. The chain is built from TRBV11-3 and TRBJ1-5; possible D gene TRBD1, 6 bases. Germline V gene data show CDR1 as SGHNT and CDR2 as YENEEA. The length of the CDR3 is 16 residues. The ends were cut back, 7 bases at V and 0 bases at J, with 16 bases in the middle.

The chain uses TRBV7-2 and TRBJ2-1, with a possible D match to TRBD1 (6 bases). CDR1 is SGHTA, CDR2 FQGNSA, per germline. CDR3 size: 15 residues. The V gene lost 1 base and the J gene lost 4 bases, with 11 bases spanning the gap. The CDR3 is CASSLELQGYNEQFF. The CDR3 DNA reads as TGTGCCAGCAGCTTAGAATTACAGGGATACAATGAGCAGTTCTTC.

The V gene is TRBV28, the J gene TRBJ2-7; D remains ambiguous. Per the germline V gene, CDR1 is MDHEN and CDR2 is SYDVKM. The germline V and J ends were trimmed by 0 bases and 3 bases, with 12 bases remaining between them. CDR3 length equals 15 residues. In DNA, the CDR3 is TGTGCCAGCAGTTTATGCCCCCCTTCACACTACGAGCAGTACTTC. Translation gives CASSLCPPSHYEQYF.

This chain links TRBV4-2 with TRBJ1-2, with no clear D. This CDR3 is 17 amino acids long. Trimming pared 1 base from V and 7 bases from J, leaving 22 bases between. Germline CDR1 reads LGHNA; CDR2 reads YNFKEQ. CDR3 DNA sequence: TGTGCCAGCAGCCAAGGGGCAATCGCATCCGGCATAGGTGGCTACACCTTC. Protein sequence: CASSQGAIASGIGGYTF.

V gene TRBV5-1 combines with J gene TRBJ1-1, with 7 bases that match TRBD1. Germline V gene sequence: CDR1 SGHRS, CDR2 YFSETQ. This CDR3 has 14 amino acids. J lost 4 bases, V lost 0 bases, and 3 bases had no gene match. In DNA form, the CDR3 reads TGCGCCAGCAGCTTGGAGGGGGCGACCACTGAAGCTTTCTTT. This gives the protein CASSLEGATTEAFF. Drawing the rest from reference TRBV5-1 and TRBJ1-1, the complete variable domain is KAGVTQTPRYLIKTRGQQVTLSCSPISGHRSVSWYQQTPGQGLQFLFEYFSETQRNKGNFPGRFSGRQFSNSRSEMNVSTLELGDSALYLCASSLEGATTEAFFGQGTRLTVV.

This sequence joins TRBV7-9 and TRBJ2-7; 10 bases line up with TRBD1. V gave up 3 bases and J gave up 1 base; unmatched junction bases: 9. Germline-derived CDR1 and CDR2 are SEHNR and FQNEAQ (reference sequence). This CDR3 has 17 residues. CDR3 DNA sequence: TGTGCCAGCAGCTTCACACCCGGGACAGGGGCTTCCTACGAGCAGTACTTC. It is translated as CASSFTPGTGASYEQYF.

This chain uses TRBV7-2 with TRBJ2-3; a weak D match, TRBD1 (6 bases). Trimming took 0 bases from V and 6 from J, leaving 10 bases between them. The CDR3 is 14 residues long. Looked up from germline, CDR1 is SGHTA and CDR2 is FQGNSA. CDR3 sequence reads: CASSLAGAGDTQYF. The CDR3, as DNA: TGTGCCAGCAGCTTAGCGGGGGCCGGGGATACGCAGTATTTT.

A few counts support this clone. The CDR3 is CASSLRRGGTGELFF. CDR3 nucleotides: TGTGCCAGCAGCTTGAGGCGGGGAGGCACCGGGGAGCTGTTTTTT. The genes are TRBV5-4 and TRBJ2-2; D might be TRBD2 (6 bases). This CDR3 has 15 amino acids. V was cut by 1 base and J by 4 bases, with 11 bases left in between. In germline, CDR1 is SGHNT, CDR2 YYREEE (reference sequence).